The clone carrying this T cell receptor beta chain has a count of ten or more. Its matching antigen is unknown. V lost 8 bases and J 0 bases, leaving 19 bases between the germline ends. The CDR3 runs to 16 residues. In germline, CDR1 is LNHDA, CDR2 SQIVND (reference sequence). The sample belongs to a study of Graves' ophthalmopathy and Graves' hyperthyroidism. The study amplified TCR beta CDR3 regions using RNA transcripts. An initial RT-PCR round employing HTBI primers preceded a second-round multiplex PCR. TCRdb itself ran the multiplex PCR reads through MiXCR, one entry per CDR3 protein. The top ten hold over 3.5% of the sample, which has about 590,000 distinct CDR3 sequences, just under 40% seen once. Points from the study as a whole: Stable hyperthyroidism and ophthalmopathy were told apart by a 13-signature model, which achieved about 88% sensitivity and around 80% specificity. Blood also contained most of the expanded thyroid clonotypes above 0.001 frequency.

The chain employs TRBV19 and TRBJ1-1; D unclear. This receptor was identified in an adult man with Graves' hyperthyroidism. Sequencing used peripheral blood or thyroid tissue (not recorded which). Written as DNA, the CDR3 is TGTGCCAGTCCTCGGCCGGAGGTGCTCATGAACACTGAAGCTTTCTTT. Its protein product is CASPRPEVLMNTEAFF. The complete variable domain, with remaining parts taken from reference TRBV19 and TRBJ1-1, reads DGGITQSPKYLFRKEGQNVTLSCEQNLNHDAMYWYRQDPGQGLRLIYYSQIVNDFQKGDIAEGYSVSREKKESFPLTVTSAQKNPTAFYLCASPRPEVLMNTEAFFGQGTRLTVV.